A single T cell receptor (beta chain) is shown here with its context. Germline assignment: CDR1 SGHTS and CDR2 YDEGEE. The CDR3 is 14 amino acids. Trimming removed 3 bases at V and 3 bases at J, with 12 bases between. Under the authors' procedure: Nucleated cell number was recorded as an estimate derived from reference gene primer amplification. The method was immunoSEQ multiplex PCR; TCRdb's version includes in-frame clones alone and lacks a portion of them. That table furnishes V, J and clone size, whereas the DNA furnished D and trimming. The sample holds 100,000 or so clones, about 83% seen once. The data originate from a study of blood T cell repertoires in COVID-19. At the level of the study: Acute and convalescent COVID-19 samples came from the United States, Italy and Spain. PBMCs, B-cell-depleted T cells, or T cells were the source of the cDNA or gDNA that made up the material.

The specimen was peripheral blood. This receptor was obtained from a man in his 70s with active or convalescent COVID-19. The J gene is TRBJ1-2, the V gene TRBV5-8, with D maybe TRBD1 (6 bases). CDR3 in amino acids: CASSSDGQYYGYTF. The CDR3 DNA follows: TGTGCCAGCAGCTCCGACGGACAGTACTATGGCTACACCTTC.